The clone carrying this T cell receptor beta chain has only a few counts. The table came from immunoSEQ multiplex PCR; TCRdb's copy has only in-frame clones and leaves some out. The sample includes some 150,000 clones, more than 60% of them seen just once. The data stem from a study of blood T cell repertoires in COVID-19. Trimming took 9 bases from V and 2 from J, leaving 17 bases between them. The germline V gene encodes CDR1 SNHLY and CDR2 FYNNEI. The CDR3 extends over 14 amino acids. V and J are TRBV2 and TRBJ2-7; D may be TRBD2 (6 bases). Sequenced material: peripheral blood. This receptor was obtained from a woman aged 45-59 years with active or convalescent COVID-19. The CDR3 DNA reads as TGTGCCAGTACCGGGGACTCCGAACCCTACGAGCAGTACTTC. Protein: CASTGDSEPYEQYF.